This is a list of T cell receptor beta chains from one sample in a study of CD8+ T cells in alopecia areata. The data were produced by immunoSEQ multiplex PCR, yet TCRdb's version contains in-frame clones alone and is incomplete. Of tens of thousands of clones listed, roughly 30% are singletons. This material consisted of CD8+ T cells sorted from blood, taken at week 4, from a patient treated with tofacitinib. These receptors were collected from a human donor with alopecia areata. Each CDR3 is given with its conserved first and last residue. Each record gives: D gene, V gene, clone size, J gene, CDR3 protein, CDR3 DNA. A D gene is named only where the DNA matches it firmly. Rows give clone size only sometimes, using once, few, many, or a class for an expanded clone.

>TRBD2|TRBV29-1|.|TRBJ2-7
CSVRTSSYEQYF
TGCAGCGTCCGGACTAGTTCCTACGAGCAGTACTTC
>.|TRBV29-1|few|TRBJ2-3
CSVEDDASPTDTQYF
TGCAGCGTTGAAGATGACGCTAGCCCCACAGATACGCAGTATTTT
>.|TRBV7-9|.|TRBJ2-1
CASSLPGLAYNEQFF
TGTGCCAGCAGCCTACCGGGCCTAGCCTACAATGAGCAGTTCTTC
>TRBD2|TRBV15|few|TRBJ2-1
CATSRTRLAGRWNEQFF
TGTGCCACCAGCAGGACTCGCCTAGCGGGAAGGTGGAATGAGCAGTTCTTC
>.|TRBV11-2|few|TRBJ1-2
CAEILEKYGYTF
TGTGCGGAAATACTGGAGAAATATGGCTACACCTTC
>TRBD1|TRBV2|few|TRBJ2-7
CASRDRGYEQYF
TGTGCCAGCAGGGACAGGGGTTACGAGCAGTACTTC
>.|TRBV12-2|.|TRBJ2-6
CASRPLTPGTNPSGANVLTF
TGTGCAAGTCGCCCCCTCACTCCCGGGACAAATCCCTCTGGGGCCAACGTCCTGACTTTC
>.|TRBV7-6|few|TRBJ2-7
CASSPDREAQEQYF
TGTGCCAGCAGCCCAGACAGGGAGGCCCAGGAGCAGTACTTC
>TRBD1|TRBV27|.|TRBJ1-2
CASSRRGHYGYTF
TGTGCCAGCAGCCGGAGGGGGCACTATGGCTACACCTTC
>.|TRBV29-1|few|TRBJ2-5
CSGTGQETQYF
TGCAGCGGCACAGGACAAGAGACCCAGTACTTC
>TRBD1|TRBV29-1|.|TRBJ2-7
CSVETGKVYEQYF
TGCAGCGTTGAGACAGGGAAGGTATACGAGCAGTACTTC
>.|TRBV29-1|few|TRBJ1-2
CSAPDMANYGYTF
TGCAGCGCCCCGGACATGGCTAACTATGGCTACACCTTC
>TRBD1|TRBV27|.|TRBJ2-7
CASSYRGGYEQYF
TGTGCCAGCAGCTACAGGGGTGGGTACGAGCAGTACTTC
>.|TRBV11-2|.|TRBJ2-7
CASSLAGAAEQYF
TGTGCCAGCAGCTTAGCGGGAGCCGCCGAGCAGTACTTC
>.|TRBV11-2|few|TRBJ1-1
CASSLEPTLGRAFF
TGTGCCAGCAGCTTAGAACCGACGCTGGGCAGAGCTTTCTTT
>TRBD1|TRBV4-3|.|TRBJ2-5
CASSPGTGMKETQYF
TGCGCCAGCAGCCCGGGGACAGGGATGAAAGAGACCCAGTACTTC
>TRBD1|TRBV29-1|once|TRBJ2-5
CSVEFLGQGLGETQYF
TGCAGCGTTGAATTTCTGGGACAGGGATTAGGAGAGACCCAGTACTTC
>TRBD2|TRBV14|few|TRBJ2-7
CASSQDGLAGRSYEQYF
TGTGCCAGCAGCCAAGATGGGCTAGCGGGAAGGTCCTACGAGCAGTACTTC
>.|TRBV20-1|.|TRBJ1-2
CSAPGRYGYTF
TGCAGTGCTCCGGGCCGATATGGCTACACCTTC